This T cell receptor (beta chain) is from a study of TIL therapy for anti-PD-1-resistant metastatic lung cancer. Study-wide results and caveats: TIL cultures after expansion showed higher clonality and lower diversity than baseline tumor (median approximately 6% vs 31%).

Time point meaning: pre-treatment sample, taken before nivolumab and TIL therapy. Pleural nodules or supraclavicular lymph nodes made up most of the excised metastases sampled. Tumor harvest preceded PD-1/PD-L1 blockade, followed by nivolumab treatment. Sequencing used immunoSEQ v3. Libraries were sequenced to around 2 million read pairs (survey) or roughly 4.5-6 million (deep). TCRdb's copy holds only in-frame clones and misses some; the assay was immunoSEQ multiplex PCR. Of about 100,000 clones listed, less than 70% are singletons. The germline V and J ends were trimmed by 4 bases and 1 base, with 1 base remaining between them. Germline lookup yields CDR1 SGHTA and CDR2 FQGTGA. The CDR3 consists of 12 residues. This clone was detected only a few times. Its antigen is still unknown.

The source is a person aged 25 to 79 with non-small cell lung cancer. V gene TRBV7-3 combines with J gene TRBJ2-2; no reliable D call. This sample comprised tumor tissue, obtained at baseline. This CDR3 reads CASSWNTGELFF. As DNA, the CDR3 is TGTGCCAGCAGCTGGAACACCGGGGAGCTGTTTTTT.